This entry lists 21 T cell receptor beta chains sequenced from one sample in a study of cytomegalovirus exposure and HLA in healthy donors. The PCR employed 60 Vbeta primers together with 13 Jbeta primers. Assay used: immunoSEQ multiplex PCR; TCRdb lists only in-frame clones, some missing. The top ten hold under 7.5% of the sample, which has 150,000 to 250,000 clones, roughly four fifths seen once. Sequencing was performed on PBMCs. The receptors here all came from a woman in her forties or fifties in good health and CMV-seropositive.

This chain uses TRBV6-5 with TRBJ1-2; 9 bases align to TRBD1. From germline, CDR1 is MNHEY and CDR2 SVGAGI. V gave up 2 bases and J gave up 4 bases; unmatched junction bases: 2. This CDR3 region has 14 residues. CDR3 coding DNA: TGTGCCAGCAGTTACGGGACAGGGAGCTATGGCTACACCTTC. Amino acids: CASSYGTGSYGYTF.

This clone was seen a handful of times. Within the sample, other DNA sequences also encode this same CDR3. The V call is TRBV29-1, the J call TRBJ2-1, with a tentative D call TRBD2 (5 bases). V lost 6 bases, J lost 1 base, and 13 bases lay in between. The CDR3 is 14 residues long. Germline V gene lookup returns CDR1 SQVTM and CDR2 ANQGSEA. Here the CDR3 reads CSVDRGASYNEQFF. In DNA, the CDR3 is TGCAGCGTCGATCGGGGAGCGTCCTACAATGAGCAGTTCTTC.

The chain joins TRBV12-2 to TRBJ2-1; the table's D call, TRBD2, was not checked against the DNA. TRBV12-2 is marked as a pseudogene. The CDR3 sequence is 15 residues long. This CDR3 is CASRLFWSSYNEQFF. CDR3 nucleotide sequence: TGTGCAAGTCGCTTATTCTGGAGCTCCTACAATGAGCAGTTCTTC.

The chain has TRBV19 and TRBJ1-1; 8 nucleotides agree with TRBD1. Germline V CDR1 and CDR2: LNHDA, SQIVND (reference sequence). The J segment lost 1 base and the V segment lost 1 base, leaving 5 bases of the junction unmatched. CDR3 length equals 16 residues. For the CDR3, the DNA is TGTGCCAGTAGTATAGGCCGGACAGGGCCGAACACTGAAGCTTTCTTT. Translation gives CASSIGRTGPNTEAFF.

In its sample, this clone was seen a few times. This sequence joins TRBV19 and TRBJ1-6, with no clear D. Trimming removed 7 bases at V and 0 bases at J, with 7 bases between. Per the germline V gene, CDR1 is LNHDA and CDR2 is SQIVND (reference sequence). This CDR3 spans 14 amino acids. CDR3 nucleotides: TGTGCCAGTAAAACGAGCTCCTATAATTCACCCCTCCACTTT. It codes for CASKTSSYNSPLHF.

This clone has a handful of counts. V and J are TRBV7-9 and TRBJ2-1; D not resolved. Germline CDR1 SEHNR, CDR2 FQNEAQ (reference sequence). CDR3 length equals 16 residues. Trimming pared 1 base from V and 1 base from J, leaving 11 bases between. The CDR3, as DNA: TGTGCCAGCAGCTTAGGATCTGCCAGATCCTACAATGAGCAGTTCTTC. Amino acid sequence: CASSLGSARSYNEQFF.

On this clone: The junction differs from germline at one of its ends, possibly a read error. The gene calls are TRBV4-3 and TRBJ2-5; D ambiguous. The CDR3 runs 13 residues. Germline values: CDR1 LGHNA, CDR2 YSLEER. In nucleotides, the CDR3 is TGCGCCAGCAGCCAAGATGTGTTCCGTAACCGGGACTTC. Its translation is CASSQDVFRNRDF.

V and J are TRBV7-2 and TRBJ2-3; 9 positions match TRBD2. Unmatched junction bases numbered 6, after V lost 1 base and J lost 4 bases. The germline CDR1 and CDR2 sequences are SGHTA and FQGNSA. The CDR3 consists of 16 residues. CDR3 region: CASSLDGGRAADTQYF. DNA of the CDR3: TGTGCCAGCAGCTTAGACGGCGGGAGGGCCGCAGATACGCAGTATTTT.

CDR3 amino acids: CASSPRTVAPSPLHF. The CDR3 region has the DNA TGTGCCAGCAGCCCTCGGACAGTCGCACCTTCACCCCTCCACTTT. The V and J genes are TRBV6-9 and TRBJ1-6; D is perhaps TRBD1 (6 bases). V lost 6 bases and J 9 bases, leaving 18 bases between the germline ends. Germline assignment: CDR1 MNHGY and CDR2 SVAAGI. The CDR3 extends over 15 amino acids.

The chain employs TRBV5-1 and TRBJ1-4, with 8 bases matching TRBD1. Germline V CDR1 and CDR2: SGHRS, YFSETQ. The CDR3 sequence is 14 residues long. The V and J ends lost 5 bases and 5 bases, in that order; junction bases with no gene match: 5. The DNA for the CDR3 is TGCGCCAGCAGTCGGGGACAGGCGAATGAAAAACTGTTTTTT. It encodes CASSRGQANEKLFF.

The chain recombines TRBV4-3 with TRBJ2-1; 9 bases align to TRBD2. The germline CDR1 and CDR2 sequences are LGHNA and YSLEER. The CDR3 consists of 16 residues. The junction had 11 bases not matched to a gene; V was cut back by 4 bases and J by 7 bases. The CDR3, as DNA: TGCGCCAGCAGCCCGACGGGGGCGGGGGGGCGTAATGAGCAGTTCTTC. Its protein product is CASSPTGAGGRNEQFF.

The V gene is TRBV9, the J gene TRBJ1-2; D is ambiguous. CDR3 length: 13 amino acids. V lost 5 bases, J lost 8 bases, and 16 bases lay in between. Germline loops: CDR1 SGDLS, CDR2 YYNGEE. This CDR3 is CASREAHRGGYTF. CDR3 DNA: TGTGCCAGCAGGGAGGCACACAGAGGGGGCTACACCTTC.

The chain couples TRBV5-1 to TRBJ2-1; D gene unclear. Trimming shortened V by 2 bases and J by 5 bases, and 5 bases separated the two germline ends. The CDR3 is made up of 12 amino acids. Germline V gene data show CDR1 as SGHRS and CDR2 as YFSETQ. CDR3 region: CASSLIDNEQFF. The CDR3 DNA reads as TGCGCCAGCAGCTTAATAGACAATGAGCAGTTCTTC.

The V gene is TRBV7-2, the J gene TRBJ2-1; 8 bases are shared with TRBD2. Per germline, CDR1 SGHTA and CDR2 FQGNSA. This CDR3 comprises 17 residues. V shed 1 base and J 6 bases; nucleotides not matched to a gene: 11. The CDR3 region has the DNA TGTGCCAGCAGCTTAGGACCTATGGGCGGGGGGTTCAATGAGCAGTTCTTC. Protein: CASSLGPMGGGFNEQFF.

This clone has just one count. This rearrangement joins TRBV7-6 to TRBJ2-7; 7 bases are a match to TRBD2. Trimming removed 1 base from V and 3 bases from J; junction bases left unmatched: 12. The germline V gene encodes CDR1 SGHVS and CDR2 FNYEAQ. This CDR3 spans 17 amino acids. The CDR3, as DNA: TGTGCCAGCAGCTTAGGTCAGATTGGACTAGTGATCTACGAGCAGTACTTC. Translation: CASSLGQIGLVIYEQYF.

The V and J genes are TRBV2 and TRBJ1-4, with D perhaps TRBD1 (6 bases). This CDR3 is 14 amino acids long. V dropped 6 bases and J dropped 7 bases, with 15 bases sitting between them. Germline assignment: CDR1 SNHLY and CDR2 FYNNEI. The CDR3 DNA is TGTGCCAGCAGGATGCGGGGGCTTGGTGAAAAACTGTTTTTT. Amino acid sequence: CASRMRGLGEKLFF.

The chain has TRBV9 and TRBJ2-3, with unresolved D. Trimming stripped 3 bases from V and 0 bases from J, with 5 bases between. Germline-derived CDR1 and CDR2 are SGDLS and YYNGEE. The CDR3 length is 13 residues. CDR3 amino acids: CASSALSTDTQYF. CDR3 nucleotides: TGTGCCAGCAGCGCCCTTAGCACAGATACGCAGTATTTT.

This chain joins TRBV28 and TRBJ1-3; D unclear. The CDR3 runs 13 residues. Germline V gives CDR1 MDHEN, CDR2 SYDVKM. The V and J ends lost 3 bases and 6 bases respectively, with 9 bases between them. CDR3 nucleotides: TGTGCCAGCAGTTTCGGGCGGGAAAACACCATATATTTT. It translates to CASSFGRENTIYF.

The chain's CDR3 is CASSLAIEYNEQFF. DNA for the CDR3: TGTGCCAGCAGCTTAGCGATTGAGTACAATGAGCAGTTCTTC. V gene TRBV7-2 combines with J gene TRBJ2-1; D gene ambiguous. Germline CDR1 and CDR2: SGHTA and FQGNSA. The ends were cut back, 0 bases at V and 4 bases at J, with 7 bases in the middle. The CDR3 is 14 residues long.

The chain carries TRBV7-6 and TRBJ2-7; 7 bases line up with TRBD1. The germline V gene has CDR1 SGHVS and CDR2 FNYEAQ. V lost 5 bases, J lost 5 bases, and 9 bases stayed unmatched. The CDR3 spans 14 residues. CDR3 in amino acids: CASSPRQGSNEQYF. The CDR3 nucleotides read TGTGCCAGCAGCCCTCGACAGGGAAGCAACGAGCAGTACTTC.

This clone was recorded only once. The CDR3, as DNA: TGTGCCAGCAGCTTACTCCGCACAGATACGCAGTATTTT. Its translation: CASSLLRTDTQYF. This rearrangement joins TRBV7-2 to TRBJ2-3; D not resolved. The V end lost 2 bases, the J end lost 1 base, and 4 bases lay between the germline ends. The CDR3 sequence is 13 residues long. The germline V gene has CDR1 SGHTA and CDR2 FQGNSA. The variable domain in full, with the rest retrieved from reference TRBV7-2 and TRBJ2-3, is GAGVSQSPSNKVTEKGKDVELRCDPISGHTALYWYRQSLGQGLEFLIYFQGNSAPDKSGLPSDRFSAERTGGSVSTLTIQRTQQEDSAVYLCASSLLRTDTQYFGPGTRLTVL.